This T cell receptor (beta chain) was sequenced for a study of cytomegalovirus exposure and HLA in healthy donors. Germline CDR1 SGHDN, CDR2 FVKESK. After removal of 2 bases from V and 4 bases from J, the junction contained 9 bases not matched to a gene. The CDR3 loop spans 17 amino acids. The PCR used 60 Vbeta and 13 Jbeta primers. The table came from immunoSEQ multiplex PCR; TCRdb's copy has only in-frame clones and leaves some out. The sample holds 130,000 to 150,000 clones. A remark on this clone: The antigen is undetermined.

Study findings and constraints: A prior analysis recorded that most TCR beta V segments were productive about 87% or about 30% of the time. One variant, a missense change in DCLRE1C, was linked in a later analysis to TCR beta V- and J-gene trimming. HLA allele associations emerged for under 20,000 TCR beta sequences in a later analysis, at 0.05 false discovery rate. Some TCR beta chains (roughly 160 of them) were listed as cytomegalovirus-associated.

The sequenced material came from PBMCs. This clonotype was sampled from a male donor in good health and CMV-seronegative. The chain uses TRBV14 and TRBJ2-1, with 9 bases aligning to TRBD1. CDR3 loop: CASSQLRDRDFYNEQFF. In nucleotides, the CDR3 is TGTGCCAGCAGCCAACTTCGGGACAGGGACTTTTACAATGAGCAGTTCTTC.